This T cell receptor (beta chain) was sequenced for a study of shared clonotypes between healthy human individuals. This CDR3 comprises 15 residues. The V gene's germline CDR1 is SGHTA and CDR2 FQGNSA. V was trimmed by 5 bases and J by 1 base, leaving 9 bases between them. Repertoires were generated with immunoSEQ multiplex PCR, while TCRdb's copy carries only in-frame clones and drops some. The top ten clones hold nearly 1.5% of a sample with about a million clones, approximately 68% of them seen once. The chain couples TRBV7-2 to TRBJ2-6, with D perhaps TRBD1 (5 bases). The sample comprised memory CD4+ T cells sorted from blood. Documented subset: CD45RA-negative fraction. The TCR sequence derives from a man between 18 and 35 years old in good health. CDR3 residues: CASSRPGSGANVLTF. The CDR3 coding sequence is TGTGCCAGCAGCAGGCCAGGGTCTGGGGCCAACGTCCTGACTTTC.